These 27 T cell receptor beta chains share one sample of origin, sequenced in a study of T cells after posttransplantation cyclophosphamide (dated by TCRdb to about 2016). The protocol used for the library was the immunoSEQ multiplex PCR assay. TCRdb re-hosts the immuneACCESS table, in-frame sequences only. Its copies lack some clones; in the studies checked, an unresolved V gene accounts for under half of them, and the cause for the rest is not known. The table for this sample lists 30,000 to 35,000 clones, none of them counted only once. Around 7% of the sample belongs to the ten largest clones. The sample consisted of PBMCs. These receptors came from a woman aged 50 to 60 in good health and a related stem cell transplant donor.

This clone was observed many times. V and J are TRBV5-6 and TRBJ2-3; 8 nucleotides align to TRBD2. CDR3 length equals 14 residues. Looked up from germline, CDR1 is SGHDT and CDR2 is YYEEEE. V shed 4 bases and J 5 bases; nucleotides not matched to a gene: 6. The CDR3: CASSPSGRGDTQYF. CDR3 bases: TGTGCCAGCAGCCCCAGCGGGAGAGGAGATACGCAGTATTTT.

This clone was picked up a small number of times. The chain joins TRBV7-7 to TRBJ2-5, with 7 bases that match TRBD1. Germline values: CDR1 SSHAT, CDR2 FNYEAQ (reference sequence). V trimming: 4 bases; J trimming: 9 bases; junction bases outside the gene matches: 8. The CDR3 contains 13 residues. This chain's CDR3 is CASSSTAGGSQYF. Here the CDR3 DNA reads TGTGCCAGCAGCTCGACCGCAGGGGGTTCCCAGTACTTC. The full variable domain, its missing parts supplied by reference TRBV7-7 and TRBJ2-5, is GAGVSQSPRYKVTKRGQDVTLRCDPISSHATLYWYQQALGQGPEFLTYFNYEAQPDKSGLPSDRFSAERPEGSISTLTIQRTEQRDSAMYRCASSSTAGGSQYFGPGTRLLVL.

In this sample, this clone turned up many times. The CDR3 loop reads CAISPDRTTNEKLFF. The CDR3 nucleotides are TGTGCCATCAGCCCGGACAGGACAACTAATGAAAAACTGTTTTTT. This sequence joins TRBV10-3 and TRBJ1-4; TRBD1 aligns across 7 bases. The germline CDR1 and CDR2 sequences are ENHRY and SYGVKD. J was trimmed by 0 bases and V by 6 bases; bases with no gene match: 4. The CDR3 covers 15 residues.

Many counts were recorded for this clone. The V and J genes are TRBV27 and TRBJ2-1; possible D gene TRBD2, 6 bases. Trimming shortened V by 6 bases and J by 6 bases, and 15 bases separated the two germline ends. CDR3 length equals 14 residues. The germline V gene encodes CDR1 MNHEY and CDR2 SMNVEV (reference sequence). The CDR3 sequence is CASRPSGTFNEQFF. CDR3 in DNA: TGTGCCAGCAGACCTTCCGGGACTTTCAATGAGCAGTTCTTC.

This clone was picked up a small number of times. The gene calls are TRBV24-1 and TRBJ2-3, with 11 bases identical to TRBD1. The junction had 19 bases not matched to a gene; V was cut back by 9 bases and J by 6 bases. The CDR3 has 18 residues. From germline, CDR1 is KGHDR and CDR2 SFDVKD. DNA for the CDR3: TGTGCCACCGGCTCCGGGACAGGGGGACTTGGTTTATCGGATACGCAGTATTTT. It encodes CATGSGTGGLGLSDTQYF.

This sequence joins TRBV6-1 and TRBJ2-5, with D maybe TRBD1 (6 bases). The CDR3 totals 17 residues. Germline V CDR1 and CDR2: MNHNS, SASEGT. Trimming took 1 base from V and 0 from J, leaving 15 bases between them. DNA for the CDR3: TGTGCCAGCAGTGAAGGACAATGGGACACCTACCAAGAGACCCAGTACTTC. Amino acid sequence: CASSEGQWDTYQETQYF.

The chain is built from TRBV29-1 and TRBJ2-2; 7 nucleotides match TRBD2. Unmatched junction bases numbered 1, after V lost 3 bases and J lost 0 bases. The CDR3 has 14 amino acids. CDR1 is SQVTM and CDR2 is ANQGSEA in the germline V gene. CDR3 sequence: CSVDAGANTGELFF. Written as DNA, the CDR3 is TGCAGCGTTGACGCGGGAGCGAACACCGGGGAGCTGTTTTTT.

This clone has at least ten counts. The CDR3 protein is CASGRDWAPHEQFF. In nucleotides, the CDR3 is TGTGCTAGTGGTCGGGACTGGGCTCCCCATGAGCAGTTCTTC. The chain is built from TRBV12-5 and TRBJ2-1, with TRBD2 as a possible D gene (6 bases). Trimming stripped 5 bases from V and 8 bases from J, with 16 bases between. Germline V CDR1 and CDR2: LGHNT, FRNRAP. CDR3 size: 14 residues.

In its sample, this clone was seen many times. This sequence joins TRBV12-3 or TRBV12-4 and TRBJ1-1; D gene ambiguous. The CDR3 loop spans 13 amino acids. The germline V and J ends were trimmed by 5 bases and 0 bases, with 7 bases remaining between them. The CDR3 loop reads CASSNTMNTEAFF. DNA for the CDR3: TGTGCCAGCAGTAACACAATGAACACTGAAGCTTTCTTT.

The sample holds many counts of this clone. The chain recombines TRBV12-3 or TRBV12-4 with TRBJ2-3, with no clear D. Trimming pared 3 bases from V and 6 bases from J, leaving 4 bases between. The CDR3 runs to 11 residues. In nucleotides, the CDR3 is TGTGCCAGCAGTTTTATGGATACGCAGTATTTT. This sequence encodes CASSFMDTQYF.

In this sample, this clone turned up many times. This chain uses TRBV19 with TRBJ1-1, with no clear D. V lost 4 bases and J lost 1, with 7 bases in between. The CDR3 runs to 13 residues. The germline CDR1 and CDR2 sequences are LNHDA and SQIVND (reference sequence). CDR3 residues: CASSNTENTEAFF. CDR3 in DNA: TGTGCCAGTAGTAATACAGAGAACACTGAAGCTTTCTTT. The variable domain in full, with the rest retrieved from reference TRBV19 and TRBJ1-1, is DGGITQSPKYLFRKEGQNVTLSCEQNLNHDAMYWYRQDPGQGLRLIYYSQIVNDFQKGDIAEGYSVSREKKESFPLTVTSAQKNPTAFYLCASSNTENTEAFFGQGTRLTVV.

This clone came up many times. V and J are TRBV19 and TRBJ1-5; D possibly corresponds to TRBD1 (6 bases). Germline CDR1 is LNHDA and CDR2 is SQIVND (reference sequence). This CDR3 region has 13 residues. V lost 2 bases to trimming and J lost 7 bases, with 9 bases between them. CDR3 sequence: CASSIRTAQPQHF. For the CDR3, the DNA is TGTGCCAGTAGTATAAGGACAGCCCAGCCCCAGCATTTT. The complete variable domain, with remaining parts taken from reference TRBV19 and TRBJ1-5, reads DGGITQSPKYLFRKEGQNVTLSCEQNLNHDAMYWYRQDPGQGLRLIYYSQIVNDFQKGDIAEGYSVSREKKESFPLTVTSAQKNPTAFYLCASSIRTAQPQHFGDGTRLSIL.

This clone was seen many times. The V call is TRBV2, the J call TRBJ2-7, with D uncertain. The CDR3 is 16 residues long. The V and J ends lost 0 bases and 3 bases respectively, with 15 bases between them. The germline V gene has CDR1 SNHLY and CDR2 FYNNEI. The CDR3 spells CASSEAVTELGYEQYF. The CDR3 DNA reads TGTGCCAGCAGTGAAGCGGTCACAGAACTGGGCTACGAGCAGTACTTC.

This clone was detected many times. The J gene is TRBJ2-7, the V gene TRBV7-9; D is ambiguous. The CDR3 sequence is 11 residues long. V dropped 3 bases and J dropped 4 bases, with 4 bases sitting between them. Germline V lookup: CDR1 SEHNR, CDR2 FQNEAQ (reference sequence). In nucleotides, the CDR3 is TGTGCCAGCAGCTTTTCGTACGAGCAGTACTTC. As protein: CASSFSYEQYF.

This clone came up many times. V and J are TRBV11-2 and TRBJ2-7, with D maybe TRBD2 (6 bases). V lost 5 bases, J lost 3 bases, and 17 bases lay in between. Germline loops: CDR1 SGHAT, CDR2 FQNNGV. CDR3 length equals 15 residues. In DNA, the CDR3 is TGTGCCAGCAGCACCCCGCGGGGCACACACTACGAGCAGTACTTC. It encodes CASSTPRGTHYEQYF.

This clone was detected many times. This chain uses TRBV15 with TRBJ2-1; TRBD2 agrees at 10 bases. The CDR3 consists of 15 residues. CDR1 is LNHNV, CDR2 YYDKDF, per germline (reference sequence). With V trimmed by 1 base and J by 6 bases, 3 bases remained unmatched. The CDR3 loop is CATSRGKREGNEQFF. DNA of the CDR3: TGTGCCACCAGCAGAGGGAAGCGGGAGGGCAATGAGCAGTTCTTC.

In this sample, this clone turned up many times. The chain recombines TRBV28 with TRBJ1-2; tentatively, D is TRBD1 (6 bases). The CDR3 length is 13 residues. V was shortened by 8 bases and J by 0 bases, with 10 bases between the two germline ends. Germline lookup yields CDR1 MDHEN and CDR2 SYDVKM. Here the CDR3 reads CASETGTNYGYTF. The CDR3, as DNA: TGTGCCAGCGAGACAGGAACTAACTATGGCTACACCTTC.

This clone was seen at least ten times. The rearrangement links TRBV18 to TRBJ1-3; tentatively, D is TRBD1 (6 bases). Germline values: CDR1 KGHSH, CDR2 LQKENI. V was shortened by 3 bases and J by 4 bases, with 13 bases between the two germline ends. The CDR3 sequence is 15 residues long. Here the CDR3 reads CASSPLTGSGNTIYF. In DNA form, the CDR3 reads TGTGCCAGCTCACCTCTAACAGGGTCGGGAAACACCATATATTTT.

The chain carries TRBV19 and TRBJ2-5; 10 positions agree with TRBD2. V lost 0 bases and J lost 9; bases outside the gene matches: 1. CDR1 is LNHDA and CDR2 is SQIVND in the germline V gene (reference sequence). The CDR3 contains 13 residues. In nucleotides, the CDR3 is TGTGCCAGTAGTATAGAACTAGCGGGATCCCAGTACTTC. As protein: CASSIELAGSQYF.

This clone was seen repeatedly, ten times or more. The V gene is TRBV6-5, the J gene TRBJ2-1; 10 positions match TRBD2. Trimming removed 6 bases from V and 4 bases from J; junction bases left unmatched: 6. The V gene's germline CDR1 is MNHEY and CDR2 SVGAGI. The CDR3 extends over 15 amino acids. In DNA form, the CDR3 reads TGTGCCAGCAGAGTAGCGGGAGGAGCTTACAATGAGCAGTTCTTC. Its translation: CASRVAGGAYNEQFF.

This clone was seen ten or more times. This chain connects TRBV10-1 to TRBJ2-1; the D gene is possibly TRBD2 (5 bases). Looked up from germline, CDR1 is WNHNN and CDR2 is SYGVQD (reference sequence). Trimming cost V 0 bases and J 0 bases, with 9 bases left between them. The CDR3 is made up of 16 amino acids. The CDR3: CASSESSDSSYNEQFF. The DNA of the CDR3 is TGCGCCAGCAGTGAGTCTAGCGATAGCTCCTACAATGAGCAGTTCTTC.

This clone has a count of ten or more. The chain recombines TRBV6-1 with TRBJ2-7; TRBD2 agrees at 7 bases. Trimming cost V 11 bases and J 4 bases; bases outside gene matches: 5. This CDR3 is built from 11 residues. Germline lookup yields CDR1 MNHNS and CDR2 SASEGT. In DNA, the CDR3 is TGTGCCCTCACGCGGGGGTACGAGCAGTACTTC. Residues: CALTRGYEQYF.

This clone was found many times. CDR3 protein: CATSGGRYTF. For the CDR3, the DNA is TGTGCCACCTCAGGGGGACGCTACACCTTC. The chain couples TRBV19 to TRBJ1-2; 7 nucleotides align to TRBD1. Germline CDR1 and CDR2: LNHDA and SQIVND (reference sequence). The CDR3 sequence is 10 residues long. Losses at the gene ends were 10 bases for V and 9 bases for J; bases not matched to a gene: 5.

This clone came up many times. V gene TRBV19 combines with J gene TRBJ1-5; D perhaps matches TRBD1 (6 bases). The CDR3 extends over 15 amino acids. V was clipped by 3 bases and J by 4 bases, with 13 bases between them. Germline lookup yields CDR1 LNHDA and CDR2 SQIVND (reference sequence). DNA of the CDR3: TGTGCCAGTAGTATGACAGGAACTAGAAATCAGCCCCAGCATTTT. Translation gives CASSMTGTRNQPQHF.

This clone was observed at least ten times. The chain carries TRBV12-3 or TRBV12-4 and TRBJ1-2; no clear D gene. The CDR3 is 15 residues long. V was pared by 2 bases and J by 3 bases, with 13 bases between. The CDR3 DNA reads as TGTGCCAGCAGTTTAAGTCGAGGCGGCTACTATGGCTACACCTTC. This translates into CASSLSRGGYYGYTF.

This clone came up many times. The V and J genes are TRBV5-6 and TRBJ1-5, with D unresolved. This CDR3 is 14 amino acids long. Germline loops: CDR1 SGHDT, CDR2 YYEEEE. Trimming removed 0 bases at V and 2 bases at J, with 6 bases between. CDR3 sequence (DNA): TGTGCCAGCAGCTTGGCCGGGGGCAATCAGCCCCAGCATTTT. As protein: CASSLAGGNQPQHF.

This clone showed up just a few times. The chain links TRBV7-2 to TRBJ1-4; 7 bases are a match to TRBD1. V shed 5 bases, J shed 6 bases, and the junction held 9 bases outside the gene matches. This CDR3 is built from 15 residues. The germline V gene has CDR1 SGHTA and CDR2 FQGNSA. The CDR3 DNA follows: TGTGCCAGCAGCCTCAGGAGGGGGCTGGATGAAAAACTGTTTTTT. Translating gives CASSLRRGLDEKLFF.